This TCR beta chain was retrieved from a study of blood T cell repertoires in COVID-19. V shed 4 bases and J 5 bases; nucleotides not matched to a gene: 2. Germline CDR1 and CDR2: MNHEY and SVGAGI. The CDR3 loop spans 12 amino acids. Method: immunoSEQ multiplex PCR; TCRdb's copy keeps in-frame clones and lacks some. The sample has fewer than 110,000 clones, 80% seen once. The chain is built from TRBV6-5 and TRBJ2-7; 7 bases match TRBD2. The clonotype was recovered from a man between 70 and 80 years old with acute or convalescent COVID-19. What was sequenced was peripheral blood. CDR3 sequence (DNA): TGTGCCAGCAGTTGGGGAGGGGACGAGCAGTACTTC. It translates to CASSWGGDEQYF.